These 3 T cell receptor beta chains share one sample of origin, sequenced in a study of T cells in Graves' hyperthyroidism and ophthalmopathy (dated by TCRdb to about 2019). Libraries were constructed by multiplex PCR. Sequenced using an Illumina HiSeq 2000. TCR beta CDR3 regions were amplified from RNA transcripts. A first-round RT-PCR of the TCR CDR3 used the HTBI primer set with the Qiagen OneStep RT-PCR kit. TCRdb itself trimmed the public reads at Q25 with fastp, ran MiXCR and retained productive beta chains. Rows merge per CDR3 protein into single entries with the most common DNA and genes. The sample contains around 500,000 distinct CDR3 sequences, around 15% of them found a single time. The ten top clones hold roughly 29% of the sample. Sequenced input: blood. All receptors come from a young woman with Graves' ophthalmopathy.

This clonotype was seen ten or more times. The genes are TRBV11-2 and TRBJ2-7; possible D gene TRBD2, 6 bases. The CDR3 has 13 amino acids. Per germline, CDR1 SGHAT and CDR2 FQNNGV. Trimming left V 7 bases short and J 5 bases short, with 15 bases between. The DNA of the CDR3 is TGTGCCAGCAACCGGGGCGGGATCCACGAGCAGTACTTC. Translation gives CASNRGGIHEQYF.

Ten or more counts support this clonotype. This chain joins TRBV30 and TRBJ1-1; TRBD1 matches at 10 bases. The germline gives CDR1 GTSNPN, CDR2 SVGIG (reference sequence). The CDR3 runs 14 residues. V lost 3 bases to trimming and J lost 11 bases; unmatched junction nucleotides: 12. The CDR3 DNA reads TGTGCCTGGAGCGGGGGACAGGGGCTTATGGACGCTTTCTTT. It translates to CAWSGGQGLMDAFF.

This clonotype was found a few times. V gene TRBV3-1 combines with J gene TRBJ2-1; TRBD2 might be the D (6 bases). The length of the CDR3 is 14 residues. Between the trimmed V and J ends, which lost 10 bases and 5 bases, there was a span of 18 bases. CDR1 and CDR2 (germline): LGHDT, YNNKEL (reference sequence). CDR3 amino acids: CATQGRLDHNEQFF. The CDR3 bases are TGTGCCACCCAAGGGAGGCTAGACCACAATGAGCAGTTCTTC.